The sequence of this TCR beta chain was determined in a study of blood T cell repertoires in COVID-19. The method was immunoSEQ multiplex PCR; TCRdb's version includes in-frame clones alone and lacks a portion of them. The profile shows under 200,000 clones, about 88% of them singletons. The clonotype originates from a man in his forties with active or convalescent COVID-19. Specimen: peripheral blood.

As DNA, the CDR3 is TGTGCCAGCAGTTTTCGGGGTTATAGCTCCTACGAGCAGTACTTC. Amino acid sequence: CASSFRGYSSYEQYF. This rearrangement joins TRBV28 to TRBJ2-7; a weak D match, TRBD2 (5 bases). Trimming stripped 3 bases from V and 0 bases from J, with 12 bases between. The CDR3 has 15 residues. CDR1 and CDR2 from the germline V gene are MDHEN and SYDVKM.